Following are 29 T cell receptor beta chains from one sample sequenced in a study of cytomegalovirus exposure and HLA in healthy donors. Both 60 Vbeta primers and 13 Jbeta primers went into the PCR. TCRdb's table, derived via immunoSEQ multiplex PCR, lists solely in-frame clones and lacks some. The sample holds about 180,000 clones, less than 90% seen once. Material for sequencing was PBMCs. Every receptor here comes from a girl aged 10 to 17 in good health and CMV-seropositive.

V gene TRBV4-1 combines with J gene TRBJ1-5, with D unresolved. The CDR3 totals 14 residues. V lost 0 bases and J lost 7, with 10 bases in between. Germline V gene lookup returns CDR1 MGHRA and CDR2 YSYEKL. CDR3 in DNA: TGCGCCAGCAGCCAAGAAGCGGAACTACAGCCCCAGCATTTT. This gives the protein CASSQEAELQPQHF.

This clone was counted between two and nine times. The CDR3 DNA follows: TGTGCCAGCAGACCCGCGGGGCAGGGAGGAACCCAGTACTTC. It yields the protein CASRPAGQGGTQYF. This chain uses TRBV6-1 with TRBJ2-5; possible D gene TRBD2, 6 bases. Germline values: CDR1 MNHNS, CDR2 SASEGT. The CDR3 totals 14 residues. V dropped 6 bases and J dropped 8 bases, with 19 bases sitting between them.

This chain links TRBV5-4 with TRBJ2-3; 8 bases line up with TRBD2. J gave up 4 bases and V 4 bases, and 5 bases lay outside the gene matches. Germline assignment: CDR1 SGHNT and CDR2 YYREEE (reference sequence). The CDR3 extends over 14 amino acids. The CDR3 DNA is TGTGCCAGCAGCCGTGTAGCGGGATCAGATACGCAGTATTTT. Its translation: CASSRVAGSDTQYF.

This clone was recorded a few times. This rearrangement joins TRBV7-6 to TRBJ1-2; a possible D gene is TRBD1 (5 bases). Germline CDR1 reads SGHVS; CDR2 reads FNYEAQ. Trimming removed 3 bases at V and 5 bases at J, with 7 bases between. The CDR3 has 12 amino acids. Written as DNA, the CDR3 is TGTGCCAGCAGCTTGGACATGTATGGCTACACCTTC. The encoded protein is CASSLDMYGYTF.

With regard to this clone: At one end, the junction sequence differs from germline, possibly due to a read error. The chain combines TRBV5-1 with TRBJ1-2; D not resolved. The CDR3 is 15 residues long. CDR1 is SGHRS and CDR2 is YFSETQ in the germline V gene. The DNA for the CDR3 is TGCGCCAGCAGCTTGGAGCAGGCAGGCCGGTATGGTTACACCTTC. Translated: CASSLEQAGRYGYTF. Together with reference TRBV5-1 and TRBJ1-2, the CDR3 gives the full variable domain: KAGVTQTPRYLIKTRGQQVTLSCSPISGHRSVSWYQQTPGQGLQFLFEYFSETQRNKGNFPGRFSGRQFSNSRSEMNVSTLELGDSALYLCASSLEQAGRYGYTFGSGTRLTVV.

The V call is TRBV10-3, the J call TRBJ2-7; no firm D call. The CDR3 has 15 residues. V was clipped by 4 bases and J by 6 bases, with 19 bases between them. The germline CDR1 and CDR2 sequences are ENHRY and SYGVKD. The CDR3 bases are TGTGCCATCAGTGGATTTGGAGTCGCTGTTGGCGAGCAGTACTTC. Its protein is CAISGFGVAVGEQYF.

This rearrangement joins TRBV4-1 to TRBJ2-5, with 15 nucleotides matching TRBD2. The CDR3 has 16 residues. Germline CDR1 reads MGHRA; CDR2 reads YSYEKL. Trimming removed 4 bases from V and 7 bases from J; junction bases left unmatched: 7. CDR3 bases: TGCGCCAGCAGCCTAGGACTAGCGGGAGGGCCCGGGACCCAGTACTTC. This encodes CASSLGLAGGPGTQYF.

This sequence joins TRBV18 and TRBJ1-2, with 10 positions matching TRBD1. Germline V gene lookup returns CDR1 KGHSH and CDR2 LQKENI. The V segment lost 4 bases and the J segment 4 bases; nucleotides outside the gene matches: 9. This CDR3 is 16 amino acids long. DNA for the CDR3: TGTGCCAGCTCACTACGTGGACAGGGGGGCCCCTATGGCTACACCTTC. Amino acids: CASSLRGQGGPYGYTF.

The V gene is TRBV7-8, the J gene TRBJ1-3; 7 positions agree with TRBD1. This CDR3 spans 19 amino acids. Germline CDR1 is SGHVS and CDR2 is FQNEAQ. J lost 3 bases, V lost 2 bases, and 16 bases had no gene match. The CDR3 is CASSLPDRDGKRGGNTIYF. The CDR3 bases are TGTGCCAGCAGCTTACCCGACAGGGATGGAAAGAGGGGTGGAAACACCATATATTTT.

The chain uses TRBV12-2 and TRBJ2-2; TRBD2, the table's D call, was not compared with the DNA. TRBV12-2 is a documented pseudogene. This CDR3 is built from 17 residues. CDR3 nucleotide sequence: TGTGCAAGTCGCCCGAGGACGGACTCCCCTAACACCGGGGAGCTGTTTTTT. Protein sequence: CASRPRTDSPNTGELFF.

The rearrangement links TRBV27 to TRBJ2-3, with TRBD2 identical over 8 bases. This CDR3 is built from 17 residues. In germline, CDR1 is MNHEY, CDR2 SMNVEV (reference sequence). V shed 7 bases and J 4 bases; nucleotides not matched to a gene: 16. Here the CDR3 reads CASTPLVSGSIADTQYF. CDR3 coding DNA: TGTGCCAGCACCCCACTGGTGAGCGGGAGTATTGCAGATACGCAGTATTTT.

The genes are TRBV5-6 and TRBJ1-1; a weak D match, TRBD1 (5 bases). This CDR3 comprises 13 residues. Germline CDR1 SGHDT, CDR2 YYEEEE. V lost 1 base and J lost 4, with 8 bases in between. CDR3 in DNA: TGTGCCAGCAGCTTGCGTAGGGGCACTGAAGCTTTCTTT. This codes for CASSLRRGTEAFF.

This sequence joins TRBV27 and TRBJ2-2; D is unresolved. The CDR3 length is 14 residues. V was cut by 3 bases and J by 4 bases, with 9 bases left in between. The V gene's germline CDR1 is MNHEY and CDR2 SMNVEV (reference sequence). The CDR3 DNA reads TGTGCCAGCAGTTTGACAACGCCCACCGGGGAGCTGTTTTTT. The encoded protein is CASSLTTPTGELFF.

The rearrangement joins TRBV16 to TRBJ1-1; D is unclear. Germline V lookup: CDR1 KGHSY, CDR2 FQNENV. The V end was cut by 1 base, the J end by 8 bases, with 14 bases between. The CDR3 is made up of 14 amino acids. CDR3 DNA: TGTGCCAGCAGCCAATTGGCGGGGTCGGGGGAAGCTTTCTTT. Encoded protein: CASSQLAGSGEAFF.

The chain couples TRBV19 to TRBJ1-1; D gene unclear. The CDR3 has 14 residues. Trimming removed 6 bases at V and 5 bases at J, with 16 bases between. Per the germline V gene, CDR1 is LNHDA and CDR2 is SQIVND (reference sequence). In DNA form, the CDR3 reads TGTGCCAGTAGGAAGCAAGTGTCCGGGACTGAAGCTTTCTTT. Translated: CASRKQVSGTEAFF.

In this sample, this clone turned up a few times. DNA for the CDR3: TGTGCCAGCAGTTTCCGGGGGGGGGACGGCGAGCAGTACTTC. This gives the protein CASSFRGGDGEQYF. The rearrangement links TRBV27 to TRBJ2-7; 8 bases agree with TRBD2. The CDR3 extends over 14 amino acids. V shed 3 bases and J 6 bases; nucleotides not matched to a gene: 7. Germline assignment: CDR1 MNHEY and CDR2 SMNVEV (reference sequence).

The chain recombines TRBV5-1 with TRBJ1-2, with D possibly TRBD1 on 6 matching bases. The V end lost 0 bases, the J end lost 8 bases, and 20 bases lay between the germline ends. The germline CDR1 and CDR2 sequences are SGHRS and YFSETQ. CDR3 length: 16 residues. CDR3 region: CASSLEVTPGVRGYTF. In nucleotides, the CDR3 is TGCGCCAGCAGCTTGGAAGTTACACCAGGGGTTAGGGGCTACACCTTC.

The chain recombines TRBV2 with TRBJ2-1, with no clear D. The CDR3 contains 13 residues. Germline V gives CDR1 SNHLY, CDR2 FYNNEI. The V end was cut by 4 bases, the J end by 6 bases, with 10 bases between. The CDR3 loop is CASSAGFVNEQFF. As DNA, the CDR3 is TGTGCCAGCAGTGCCGGGTTCGTCAATGAGCAGTTCTTC. The full variable domain, with the rest looked up from reference TRBV2 and TRBJ2-1, is EPEVTQTPSHQVTQMGQEVILRCVPISNHLYFYWYRQILGQKVEFLVSFYNNEISEKSEIFDDQFSVERPDGSNFTLKIRSTKLEDSAMYFCASSAGFVNEQFFGPGTRLTVL.

The chain has TRBV5-4 and TRBJ2-7; TRBD2 matches at 10 bases. This CDR3 is built from 16 residues. J gave up 6 bases and V 4 bases, and 13 bases lay outside the gene matches. Germline assignment: CDR1 SGHNT and CDR2 YYREEE (reference sequence). CDR3 protein: CASSEQVGTSASEQYF. CDR3 DNA sequence: TGTGCCAGCAGCGAACAAGTGGGGACTAGCGCTAGCGAGCAGTACTTC.

V and J are TRBV7-2 and TRBJ2-5, with D possibly being TRBD2 (6 bases). The CDR3 sequence is 13 residues long. Trimming shortened V by 2 bases and J by 3 bases, and 7 bases separated the two germline ends. Germline values: CDR1 SGHTA, CDR2 FQGNSA. The CDR3 coding sequence is TGTGCCAGCAGCTTATCGGGGGAAGAGACCCAGTACTTC. Residues: CASSLSGEETQYF.

The V gene is TRBV6-5, the J gene TRBJ2-3; D unresolved. V lost 4 bases, J lost 2 bases, and 13 bases lay in between. This CDR3 has 15 residues. The germline gives CDR1 MNHEY, CDR2 SVGAGI. The CDR3 here is CASSSGHGFTDTQYF. The DNA for the CDR3 is TGTGCCAGCAGTTCGGGTCACGGGTTCACAGATACGCAGTATTTT.

This chain connects TRBV27 to TRBJ2-7, with 8 bases identical to TRBD2. This CDR3 is 14 amino acids long. Germline values: CDR1 MNHEY, CDR2 SMNVEV (reference sequence). V dropped 2 bases and J dropped 4; count of bases not matched to a gene: 4. The CDR3 protein is CASSLASGFYEQYF. The CDR3 DNA sequence: TGTGCCAGCAGTTTAGCTAGCGGGTTTTACGAGCAGTACTTC.

V usage is TRBV5-1 and J usage is TRBJ2-2; unclear D gene. This CDR3 region has 15 residues. Between the trimmed V and J ends, which lost 0 bases and 4 bases, there was a span of 10 bases. In germline, CDR1 is SGHRS, CDR2 YFSETQ. Here the CDR3 reads CASSLVGMGTGELFF. In nucleotides, the CDR3 is TGCGCCAGCAGCTTGGTGGGCATGGGCACCGGGGAGCTGTTTTTT.

Concerning this clone: The germline gene is not matched at one end of the junction; a read error may be the cause. J is TRBJ2-2 and V is TRBV11-2, with TRBD1 matching over 7 bases. The CDR3 runs to 16 residues. CDR1 is SGHAT and CDR2 is FQNNGV in the germline V gene. CDR3 DNA sequence: TGTGCCAGCAGTTTAGGACAGGTTGGCATAGGCGGGGAGCTGTTTTTT. It translates to CASSLGQVGIGGELFF.

This sequence joins TRBV19 and TRBJ2-7; TRBD1 matches 7 bases. V lost 6 bases to trimming and J lost 2 bases; unmatched junction nucleotides: 10. The CDR3 sequence is 15 residues long. Germline CDR1 LNHDA, CDR2 SQIVND (reference sequence). The CDR3 DNA reads TGTGCCAGTAGCATGACAGGGAATGCGGCCTACGAGCAGTACTTC. Translated: CASSMTGNAAYEQYF. The entire variable domain, with the rest obtained from reference TRBV19 and TRBJ2-7, is as follows: DGGITQSPKYLFRKEGQNVTLSCEQNLNHDAMYWYRQDPGQGLRLIYYSQIVNDFQKGDIAEGYSVSREKKESFPLTVTSAQKNPTAFYLCASSMTGNAAYEQYFGPGTRLTVT.

The genes are TRBV4-3 and TRBJ2-3, with D perhaps matching TRBD2 (7 bases). V was shortened by 0 bases and J by 8 bases, with 24 bases between the two germline ends. This CDR3 is 18 amino acids long. Germline lookup yields CDR1 LGHNA and CDR2 YSLEER. CDR3 region: CASSQDGRGVAGVVTQYF. CDR3 DNA: TGCGCCAGCAGCCAAGATGGAAGGGGGGTGGCGGGAGTGGTTACGCAGTATTTT.

The chain uses TRBV18 and TRBJ2-7; D gene ambiguous. Germline CDR1 is KGHSH and CDR2 is LQKENI. This CDR3 comprises 15 residues. V was trimmed by 3 bases and J by 5 bases, leaving 17 bases between them. CDR3 bases: TGTGCCAGCTCACCGGTTATACGCGGATTTGACGAGCAGTACTTC. The encoded protein is CASSPVIRGFDEQYF.

CDR3 nucleotide sequence: TGCAGCGTTGAGGGTGGCGGGGGAAGCTACAATGAGCAGTTCTTC. Protein: CSVEGGGGSYNEQFF. This chain uses TRBV29-1 with TRBJ2-1; 7 bases line up with TRBD2. Germline V CDR1 and CDR2: SQVTM, ANQGSEA. The trim removed 3 bases at V and 3 bases at J, leaving 8 bases unmatched. This CDR3 spans 15 amino acids.

This clone appeared a few times. V is TRBV5-1 and J is TRBJ2-3; D perhaps matches TRBD1 (6 bases). Germline V gene lookup returns CDR1 SGHRS and CDR2 YFSETQ. This CDR3 comprises 16 residues. Deletions cut 2 bases from V and 4 bases from J, with 17 bases between. In DNA form, the CDR3 reads TGCGCCAGCAGCTTTATTCAGGGGTTGGATGCAGATACGCAGTATTTT. Amino acid sequence: CASSFIQGLDADTQYF.